These T cell receptor beta chains were read from a single sample in a study of neurological immune-mediated disorders. TCRdb reprocessed the 5' RACE reads via MiXCR and lists one record per CDR3 protein. The data hold roughly 56,000 distinct CDR3 sequences, with about 3.7% observed a single time. The sequencing input was PBMCs. These receptors were collected from a woman aged 55-75 years with multiple sclerosis. Both conserved end residues are part of each CDR3. The D gene is left open where the match is weak. Clone size is given for some rows only: seen once, a few or many times, or a class if the clone is expanded.

d_gene,abundance,j_gene,v_gene,CDR3nt,CDR3aa
NA,many,TRBJ2-1,TRBV10-3,TGTGCCATCAGTGACTCCTACAATGAGCAGTTCTTC,CAISDSYNEQFF
NA,many,TRBJ2-3,TRBV4-1,TGCGCCAGCAGCCAAGATCTAAGGAGGCAGGCCGCAGATACGCAGTATTTT,CASSQDLRRQAADTQYF
TRBD1,many,TRBJ1-2,TRBV20-1,TGCAGTGCTAGCACAGGGGGGAACTATGGCTACACCTTC,CSASTGGNYGYTF
NA,many,TRBJ2-7,TRBV5-1,TGCGCCAGCAGCTTGGTTCAGGATACCTACGAGCAGTACTTC,CASSLVQDTYEQYF
TRBD1,many,TRBJ2-3,TRBV6-2/TRBV6-3,TGTGCCAGCAGCTATGGACAGGGGAGTGCAGATACGCAGTATTTT,CASSYGQGSADTQYF
NA,many,TRBJ1-2,TRBV9,TGTGCCAGCAGCCCCCGCCCCCAGGATGGCTACACCTTC,CASSPRPQDGYTF
NA,many,TRBJ1-2,TRBV20-1,TGCAGTGCTCCAGGGGAGTCTAACTATGGCTACACCTTC,CSAPGESNYGYTF
TRBD1,NA,TRBJ2-7,TRBV4-2,TGTGCCAGCAGCTGGGGGACAGGGACCTCCTACGAGCAGTACTTC,CASSWGTGTSYEQYF
NA,many,TRBJ1-2,TRBV5-1,TGCGCCAGCAGCTTAATCAGTAGTAGCGACGGCTACACCTTC,CASSLISSSDGYTF
NA,many,TRBJ2-7,TRBV28,TGTGCCAGCAAGGAAGGAACCTACGAGCAGTACTTC,CASKEGTYEQYF
TRBD1,NA,TRBJ2-1,TRBV20-1,TGCAGTGCTAGTAGGGGCGGGACAGGGGGAGATGAGCAGTTCTTC,CSASRGGTGGDEQFF
NA,few,TRBJ2-1,TRBV30,TGTGCCTGGGTTCCCCTTAGCGGACCATACAATGAGCAGTTCTTC,CAWVPLSGPYNEQFF
NA,many,TRBJ1-2,TRBV28,TGTGCCAGCAGAGCGCGGGGGGCGGGTGGCTACACCTTC,CASRARGAGGYTF
TRBD1,NA,TRBJ2-2,TRBV19,TGTGCCAGTAGTATGAGGGACAGGGTGAACACCGGGGAGCTGTTTTTT,CASSMRDRVNTGELFF
NA,many,TRBJ1-6,TRBV20-1,TGCAGCGGAAGGGGGGGGGCGTCCAATTCACCCCTCCACTTT,CSGRGGASNSPLHF
TRBD1,many,TRBJ2-5,TRBV20-1,TGCAGTGCTAGAGCGGGACAGGGAACGGAGACCCAGTACTTC,CSARAGQGTETQYF
NA,many,TRBJ2-1,TRBV27,TGTGCCAGCAGTTTATTCCGGGGGACTCAGTTCTTC,CASSLFRGTQFF
NA,many,TRBJ2-1,TRBV5-1,TGCGCCAGCAGCACCTCGGGGACATCCTACAATGAGCAGTTCTTC,CASSTSGTSYNEQFF
TRBD2,many,TRBJ2-3,TRBV20-1,TGCGCGGGGGGCGCAGATACGCAGTATTTT,CAGGADTQYF
NA,many,TRBJ1-1,TRBV10-3,TGTGCCATCAGGACCCAGGAAAACACTGAAGCTTTCTTT,CAIRTQENTEAFF
TRBD2,many,TRBJ2-7,TRBV7-9,TGTGCCAGCAGCCATAGCGGGAGTACCTACGAGCAGTACTTC,CASSHSGSTYEQYF
NA,many,TRBJ1-1,TRBV27,TGTGCCAGCAGTTTTACAGGTGACATGAACACTGAAGCTTTCTTT,CASSFTGDMNTEAFF
NA,many,TRBJ1-6,TRBV7-8,TGTGCCAGCAGCTGGAGTTCATCCTATAATTCACCCCTCCACTTT,CASSWSSSYNSPLHF
TRBD2,many,TRBJ2-5,TRBV20-1,TGCAGTGCTAGGGGAACTAGCGGGTACCAAGAGACCCAGTACTTC,CSARGTSGYQETQYF
NA,many,TRBJ2-5,TRBV7-2,TGTGCCAGCAGCTTCGGGCAGCAAGAGACCCAGTACTTC,CASSFGQQETQYF
TRBD1,many,TRBJ1-1,TRBV6-6,TGTGCCAGCACCACCTACGGGACAGTTGGTGAAGCTTTCTTT,CASTTYGTVGEAFF
NA,many,TRBJ2-3,TRBV7-3,TGTGCCAGCAGCCCGGACCTAAACACAGATACGCAGTATTTT,CASSPDLNTDTQYF
TRBD1,many,TRBJ1-6,TRBV20-1,TGCAGTGTTCCGGGACAGGGCGGATCACCCCTCCACTTT,CSVPGQGGSPLHF
NA,many,TRBJ2-5,TRBV5-1,TGCGCCAGCAGCTCTAGAGGGCAAGAGACCCAGTACTTC,CASSSRGQETQYF
TRBD2,many,TRBJ2-1,TRBV5-1,TGCGCCAGCAGCTTTACTAGCGGCAATGAGCAGTTCTTC,CASSFTSGNEQFF
NA,many,TRBJ2-5,TRBV6-1,TGTGCCAGCAGTGAAGCTCAAGAGACCCAGTACTTC,CASSEAQETQYF
TRBD1,many,TRBJ2-7,TRBV7-2,TGTGCCAGCAGCGCGACAGGGAACTCCTACGAGCAGTACTTC,CASSATGNSYEQYF
NA,many,TRBJ2-6,TRBV5-1,TGCGCCAGCAGCTTCCAGGCCTCTGGGGCCAACGTCCTGACTTTC,CASSFQASGANVLTF
NA,many,TRBJ2-4,TRBV28,TGTGCCAGCAGTTTAGCAGGGGCCAAAAACATTCAGTACTTC,CASSLAGAKNIQYF
NA,many,TRBJ1-5,TRBV7-9,TGTGCCAGCAGCTTAGATGGGACGACTCAGCCCCAGCATTTT,CASSLDGTTQPQHF
TRBD1,many,TRBJ2-3,TRBV12-3/TRBV12-4,TGTGCCAGCAGAAATTTCACAGGGGTCTTGGGAGATACGCAGTATTTT,CASRNFTGVLGDTQYF
TRBD1,many,TRBJ2-2,TRBV6-1,TGTGCCAGCAGTTGGACAGGGGGAGGCACCGGGGAGCTGTTTTTT,CASSWTGGGTGELFF
TRBD1,many,TRBJ1-5,TRBV28,TGTGCCAGCAGGAGACAGGGCAGGGTACTAAATCAGCCCCAGCATTTT,CASRRQGRVLNQPQHF
NA,many,TRBJ1-2,TRBV29-1,TGCAGCGTTGGAGGGACTAACTATGGCTACACCTTC,CSVGGTNYGYTF
NA,many,TRBJ1-2,TRBV5-5,TGTGCCAGCAGCCGAGGACTTGGACCTAACTATGGCTACACCTTC,CASSRGLGPNYGYTF
NA,many,TRBJ1-1,TRBV20-1,TGCAGTGCTAGAGGAGGGGTCGAGACTGAAGCTTTCTTT,CSARGGVETEAFF
NA,many,TRBJ1-5,TRBV12-3/TRBV12-4,TGTGCCAGCAGTTTAGGTCAAAATCAGCCCCAGCATTTT,CASSLGQNQPQHF
TRBD1,many,TRBJ1-2,TRBV7-2,TGTGCCAGCAGCCCCCGGAGACAGGGGGGCTCGTATGGCTACACCTTC,CASSPRRQGGSYGYTF
NA,many,TRBJ2-3,TRBV28,TGTGCCAGCAGTTTCCGGGACCGTATGATGAGCACAGATACGCAGTATTTT,CASSFRDRMMSTDTQYF
NA,many,TRBJ2-3,TRBV10-1,TGCGCCAGCAGTGAGAGTCGGGCAGTCTACACAGATACGCAGTATTTT,CASSESRAVYTDTQYF
TRBD2,many,TRBJ2-2,TRBV25-1,TGTGCCAGCTTCCGGACGACTAGCGGGCCAGACACCGGGGAGCTGTTTTTT,CASFRTTSGPDTGELFF
NA,many,TRBJ2-3,TRBV5-1,TGCGCCGGGGGCGACAGGAGGCCGGGAACAGATACGCAGTATTTT,CAGGDRRPGTDTQYF
TRBD1,many,TRBJ1-6,TRBV20-1,TGCAGCATAGAGCGGGACAGCTTTTCACCCCTCCACTTT,CSIERDSFSPLHF
NA,many,TRBJ2-7,TRBV5-1,TGCGCCAGCAGACAGTCCGCCTACGAGCAGTACTTC,CASRQSAYEQYF
NA,many,TRBJ2-1,TRBV3-1,TGTGCCAGCAGCCAAGGGCCGGCGGTAACGTACAATGAGCAGTTCTTC,CASSQGPAVTYNEQFF
NA,NA,TRBJ2-7,TRBV12-3/TRBV12-4,TGTGCCAGCAGTAATCCTACGACAGGACCCTACGAGCAGTACTTC,CASSNPTTGPYEQYF